The source of this T cell receptor (beta chain) is a study of cytomegalovirus exposure and HLA in healthy donors. Regarding the study as a whole: There were a few CMV-associated chains whose specificity for CMV antigens was confirmed in vitro. In the 120 validation repertoires, a later analysis found that first-cohort TCR clusters tended to co-occur. The authors listed some 160 TCR beta chains as cytomegalovirus-associated.

In this sample, this clone turned up once. Its antigen is unknown. The method was immunoSEQ multiplex PCR; TCRdb's version includes in-frame clones alone and lacks a portion of them. The table lists 200,000 or so clones, approximately 86% of them singletons, with just under 3% in the top ten. Germline V gene data show CDR1 as SNHLY and CDR2 as FYNNEI. J was trimmed by 1 base and V by 8 bases; bases with no gene match: 9. The CDR3 loop spans 15 amino acids. The source material was PBMCs. This receptor was obtained from a woman in her late teens or twenties in good health and CMV-seronegative. The J gene is TRBJ2-3, the V gene TRBV2; 7 positions match TRBD2. In DNA, the CDR3 is TGTGCCAGCTACCAGACTAGCCCCCGCACAGATACGCAGTATTTT. The encoded protein is CASYQTSPRTDTQYF.